What follows are 9 T cell receptor beta chains derived from one specimen sequenced in a study of vaccination effects on CD4 cells after COVID-19. Sequenced by immunoSEQ multiplex PCR; TCRdb stores in-frame clones only, minus some. This table holds over 65,000 clones, roughly three quarters found once. CD4+ T cell isolation took place after more than eight days of culture. Their antigens are not known. The sequenced sample was CD4+ T cells from PBMCs cultured without peptide, obtained before COVID-19 vaccination. These receptor sequences come from a human donor who received a COVID-19 vaccine.

The chain has TRBV6-5 and TRBJ2-3; D is undetermined. The germline CDR1 and CDR2 sequences are MNHEY and SVGAGI. V was pared by 7 bases and J by 4 bases, with 12 bases between. The CDR3 loop spans 13 amino acids. CDR3 sequence: CASTSRRSDTQYF. Written as DNA, the CDR3 is TGTGCCAGCACATCAAGACGGTCAGATACGCAGTATTTT.

The gene calls are TRBV10-3 and TRBJ1-5; D not resolved. The CDR3 has 13 residues. Germline CDR1 ENHRY, CDR2 SYGVKD. Trimming pared 4 bases from V and 7 bases from J, leaving 11 bases between. CDR3 amino acids: CAISGSIQQPQHF. The CDR3 DNA is TGTGCCATCAGTGGATCTATTCAGCAGCCCCAGCATTTT.

The CDR3 region has the DNA TGTGCCAGCAGCGGAGGGGTAGGAACGGGGGAGCTGTTTTTT. As protein: CASSGGVGTGELFF. The J gene is TRBJ2-2, the V gene TRBV2; TRBD2 is a possible D gene (6 bases). The CDR3 has 14 residues. The ends were cut back, 6 bases at V and 8 bases at J, with 16 bases in the middle. CDR1 and CDR2 (germline): SNHLY, FYNNEI.

The CDR3 reads CASDRVLGQDTQYF. CDR3 DNA sequence: TGTGCCAGCGACCGTGTACTCGGGCAGGATACGCAGTATTTT. This rearrangement joins TRBV2 to TRBJ2-3; D not resolved. V lost 8 bases to trimming and J lost 6 bases, with 18 bases between them. This CDR3 has 14 amino acids. CDR1 and CDR2 (germline): SNHLY, FYNNEI.

This clone has only one observation. The V and J genes are TRBV27 and TRBJ2-2, with D tentatively TRBD2 (5 bases). Germline V gene lookup returns CDR1 MNHEY and CDR2 SMNVEV (reference sequence). The CDR3 loop spans 16 amino acids. V shed 5 bases and J shed 6 bases, with 19 bases lying between them. The CDR3 DNA sequence: TGTGCCAGCAGTACCGACGGACTGGCGGTCCCCGGGGAGCTGTTTTTT. Amino acids: CASSTDGLAVPGELFF.

This clone appeared a few times. This rearrangement joins TRBV9 to TRBJ1-1; D gene ambiguous. The V and J ends lost 0 bases and 1 base respectively, with 7 bases between them. The CDR3 has 14 residues. Germline CDR1 SGDLS, CDR2 YYNGEE. CDR3: CASSVGVGNTEAFF. CDR3 bases: TGTGCCAGCAGCGTAGGAGTGGGGAACACTGAAGCTTTCTTT. Full variable domain (outside the CDR3, taken from reference TRBV9 and TRBJ1-1): DSGVTQTPKHLITATGQRVTLRCSPRSGDLSVYWYQQSLDQGLQFLIQYYNGEERAKGNILERFSAQQFPDLHSELNLSSLELGDSALYFCASSVGVGNTEAFFGQGTRLTVV.

The genes are TRBV24-1 and TRBJ2-1; 8 positions match TRBD1. With V trimmed by 3 bases and J by 4 bases, 16 bases remained unmatched. This CDR3 is built from 19 residues. From germline, CDR1 is KGHDR and CDR2 SFDVKD. The CDR3 sequence is CATSDAGEATGVRYNEQFF. DNA of the CDR3: TGTGCCACCAGTGATGCCGGGGAAGCGACAGGGGTGAGGTACAATGAGCAGTTCTTC.

The genes are TRBV29-1 and TRBJ2-5, with D perhaps being TRBD1 or TRBD2 (6 bases each). The V end lost 5 bases, the J end lost 4 bases, and 11 bases lay between the germline ends. This CDR3 is 12 amino acids long. Germline CDR1 reads SQVTM; CDR2 reads ANQGSEA. CDR3 region: CSVLGGGETQYF. In DNA, the CDR3 is TGCAGCGTTCTAGGAGGGGGAGAGACCCAGTACTTC. Supplemented by reference TRBV29-1 and TRBJ2-5, the full variable domain reads SAVISQKPSRDICQRGTSLTIQCQVDSQVTMMFWYRQQPGQSLTLIATANQGSEATYESGFVIDKFPISRPNLTFSTLTVSNMSPEDSSIYLCSVLGGGETQYFGPGTRLLVL.

The chain recombines TRBV28 with TRBJ2-7, with D maybe TRBD1 (6 bases). Deletions cut 3 bases from V and 0 bases from J, with 9 bases between. Germline V gene data show CDR1 as MDHEN and CDR2 as SYDVKM. CDR3 size: 14 residues. CDR3 loop: CASSLGDISYEQYV. CDR3 in DNA: TGTGCCAGCAGTTTGGGGGACATCTCCTACGAGCAGTACGTC.